This T cell receptor beta chain emerged from a study of patients with pleural tuberculosis (dated by TCRdb to the mid-2010s). As concerns this clonotype: What antigen it recognizes has not been identified. This clone may be a read error of a much larger clone one base away.

The CDR3 goes from the cysteine to the phenylalanine over 13 residues. Only the CDR3 region is kept as DNA, spanning 39 bases read in frame from base 1. Looking up the germline V gene yields CDR1 MNHNS and CDR2 SASEGT. V drops 6 bases and J drops 4 bases, leaving 9 bases in between. Sequencer: Illumina Genome Analyzer IIx. In-frame beta chains were kept once TCRdb had trimmed the public reads at Q25 with fastp and called clones with MiXCR. Every entry covers one CDR3 protein and lists the most common genes and DNA from its rows. The sample contains 40,000 to 55,000 distinct CDR3 sequences, around 6.7% of them found a single time. Jointly, the top ten make up about 17% of the sample.

This sequence uses TRBV6-1 and TRBJ2-2; the best D guess is TRBD1, with 5 bases matching. The TCR sequence derives from a human donor with pleural tuberculosis. DNA sequence: TGTGCCAGCAGCCAGGGATTCACCGGGGAGCTGTTTTTT. Its protein reads: CASSQGFTGELFF.